This T cell receptor (beta chain) derives from a study of CD8+CD57+ T cells in acquired aplastic anemia (dated by TCRdb to 2016 to 2019). Concerning the study at large: On average, sorted CD4+ and CD8+ cells yielded around 3.4 ug of extracted DNA, with a range of about 0.18 to 30 ug. A CD8+CD57+ expansion meant a frequency higher than the mean frequency seen in healthy subjects.

From V the trimming removes 8 bases and from J it removes 3 bases, while the gene matches leave 8 bases of the junction unaccounted for. CDR1 and CDR2 (MGHDK, SYGVNS) derive from the germline V gene. Reading from cysteine to phenylalanine, the CDR3 counts 15 amino acids. Only the CDR3 region is kept as DNA, spanning 45 bases read in frame from base 1. The research as a whole found: Around 27 CD8+ CDR3 sequences were shared between patients and controls but appeared highly expressed in patients and within their immunodominant clones. No significant difference in CD8+ Simpson's diversity was found between patients and healthy controls (P=0.060).

Details on this clonotype: Its cognate antigen has yet to be identified. No qualities accompany the bases; no much larger clone lies one base away.

Flow cytometry had shown CD8+CD57+ cell expansion in the patients selected for sequencing. Every patient had a diagnosis of severe acquired aplastic anemia based on International Study of Aplastic Anemia and Agranulocytosis and Camitta criteria. No therapy had been received by the patients at the time of blood sampling. TCR repertoires of sorted CD4+ and CD8+ blood T cells from severe aplastic anemia patients and healthy subjects were deep-sequenced in the study. In the USA, patient enrollment took place under clinicaltrials.gov protocols 00001620, 01623167, 00001397, 00071045, 00081523 and 00961064. Ficoll-Paque density gradient centrifugation was used to isolate peripheral blood mononuclear cells. Before DNA was extracted, CD4+ and CD8+ T cells were sorted using either FACS or magnetic beads. Genomic DNA served as template for TCR beta VDJ combination and CDR3 sequence profiling. An Illumina HiSeq 2000 was the platform used for TCR repertoire sequencing. Per the source publication's procedure: TRBV/TRBJ rearrangement plots, CDR3 size and DJ length profiles, and Simpson's diversity index were used to evaluate the repertoires. The immunodominant clone was defined as the most abundant DNA sequence in deep sequencing data. CDR3 amino acid sequences were checked for sharing across subjects and were also compared against the VDJdb database and published repertoires. TCRdb trimmed public reads at Q25 via fastp, called clones via MiXCR and kept in-frame beta chains. Under each unique CDR3 protein, matching rows form one entry showing the most common genes and DNA. The V and J calls here are based on TCRdb, not the publication. The sample has 250,000 to 350,000 distinct CDR3 sequences on record, 50% to 65% of them singletons. Clones ranked in the top ten supply 1% to 1.5% of the sample.

The chain is assembled from TRBV25-1 and TRBJ2-7, with 12 central nucleotides matching TRBD2. This receptor was taken from a human donor with aplastic anemia. Sequenced: sorted CD4+, CD8+, or CD8+CD57+ T cells (not recorded which) from PBMCs. The sequenced DNA: TGTGCCAGCGTAATCGGACTAGCGGGAAGCTACGAGCAGTACTTC. It specifies CASVIGLAGSYEQYF.